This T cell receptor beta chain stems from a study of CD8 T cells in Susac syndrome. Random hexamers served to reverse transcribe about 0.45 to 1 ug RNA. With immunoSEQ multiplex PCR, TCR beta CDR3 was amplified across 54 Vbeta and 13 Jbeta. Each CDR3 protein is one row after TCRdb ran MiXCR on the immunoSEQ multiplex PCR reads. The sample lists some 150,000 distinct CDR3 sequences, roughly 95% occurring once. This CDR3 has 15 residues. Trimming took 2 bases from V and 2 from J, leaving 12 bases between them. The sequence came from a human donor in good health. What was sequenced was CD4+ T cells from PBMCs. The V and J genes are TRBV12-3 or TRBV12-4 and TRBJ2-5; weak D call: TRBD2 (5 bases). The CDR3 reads CASSLSGGSQETQYF. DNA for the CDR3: TGTGCCAGCAGTTTAAGTGGAGGCTCACAAGAGACCCAGTACTTC.